This T cell receptor (beta chain) was sequenced during a study of CD8+ T cells in alopecia areata. Notes on the study in general: Lesional scalp exceeded normal scalp in clonality, especially in alopecia totalis/universalis.

Concerning this clone itself: Antigen specificity is unknown.

This sample's treatment: oral pan-JAK inhibitor, 5-10 mg twice daily. RNA, once extracted, was reverse transcribed into cDNA for use as the sequencing template. Assay: immunoSEQ multiplex PCR; the TCRdb copy retains only in-frame clones and omits some. The table has under 200,000 clones, approximately 57% seen once. This CDR3 spans 15 amino acids. V was cut by 0 bases and J by 5 bases, with 14 bases left in between. Germline V gene lookup returns CDR1 SGHRS and CDR2 YFSETQ. The V call is TRBV5-1, the J call TRBJ2-5; D possibly corresponds to TRBD1 (7 bases). This sequence was found in a human donor with alopecia areata. This sample comprised CD4+ T cells sorted from blood, obtained at week 24, from a patient treated with tofacitinib. In DNA, the CDR3 is TGCGCCAGCAGCTTGGCCCTCAGGGGGGCTGAGACCCAGTACTTC. Translated: CASSLALRGAETQYF.